This T cell receptor beta chain came from a study of blood T cell repertoires in COVID-19. In the original analysis: Reference gene primer amplification gave nucleated cell count estimates. Assay used: immunoSEQ multiplex PCR; TCRdb lists only in-frame clones, some missing. The DNA was the basis for D and trimming; V, J and clone size are from that table. The profile covers roughly 120,000 clones, with more than 70% appearing a single time and about 5.7% taken by the ten largest. Germline CDR1 SGHVS, CDR2 FQNEAQ. The CDR3 totals 15 residues. Losses at the gene ends were 5 bases for V and 0 bases for J; bases not matched to a gene: 4.

This sequence originates from a human donor in a cohort sampled during active COVID-19. This sequence joins TRBV7-8 and TRBJ2-1, with 7 positions matching TRBD2. The sample comprised peripheral blood. Here the CDR3 DNA reads TGTGCCAGCAGCGCCAGCGGGAACTCCTACAATGAGCAGTTCTTC. Amino acid sequence: CASSASGNSYNEQFF.